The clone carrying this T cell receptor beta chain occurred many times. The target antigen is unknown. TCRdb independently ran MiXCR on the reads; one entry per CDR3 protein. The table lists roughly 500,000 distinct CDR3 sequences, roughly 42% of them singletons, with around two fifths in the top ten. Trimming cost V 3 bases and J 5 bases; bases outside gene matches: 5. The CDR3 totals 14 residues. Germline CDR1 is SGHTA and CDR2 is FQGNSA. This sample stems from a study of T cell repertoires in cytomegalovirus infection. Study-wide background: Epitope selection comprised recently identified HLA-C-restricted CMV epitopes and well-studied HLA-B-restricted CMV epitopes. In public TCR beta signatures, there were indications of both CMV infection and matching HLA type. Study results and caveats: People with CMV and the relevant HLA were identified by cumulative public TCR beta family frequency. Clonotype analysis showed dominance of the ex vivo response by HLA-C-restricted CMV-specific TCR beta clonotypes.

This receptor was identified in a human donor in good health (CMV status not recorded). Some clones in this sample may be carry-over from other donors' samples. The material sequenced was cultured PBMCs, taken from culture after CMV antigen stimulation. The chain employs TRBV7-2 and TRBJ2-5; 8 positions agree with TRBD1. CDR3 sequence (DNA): TGTGCCAGCAGCTTCAATACAGGGGGGGAGACCCAGTACTTC. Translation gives CASSFNTGGETQYF.